Sequencing of this TCR beta chain was carried out in a study of T cell responses to AZD1222 COVID-19 vaccine. Study-level findings and limits: Repertoires were collected only later (after the peak T cell response had occurred).

Assay: immunoSEQ multiplex PCR; the TCRdb copy retains only in-frame clones and omits some. Of about 100,000 clones listed, approximately 84% are singletons. As concerns this clone: Its antigen is unknown. At the DNA level, this CDR3 is encoded by other sequences in the same sample as well.

This receptor was identified in an adult in good health. The sequenced sample was peripheral blood, obtained on day 0 of AZD1222 vaccination.

CDR3 loop: CAWRGFYTGELFF. CDR3 sequence (DNA): TGTGCCTGGCGGGGATTCTACACCGGGGAGCTGTTTTTT. The chain carries TRBV30 and TRBJ2-2; D might be TRBD2 (5 bases). Trimming shortened V by 5 bases and J by 3 bases, and 10 bases separated the two germline ends. CDR3 length equals 13 residues. The germline V gene has CDR1 GTSNPN and CDR2 SVGIG (reference sequence).